This T cell receptor beta chain is drawn from a study of blood T cell repertoires in COVID-19. Overall study: Researchers got acute and convalescent COVID-19 samples from the United States, Italy and Spain. From T cells, B-cell-depleted T cells, or PBMCs came the material, which was cDNA or gDNA.

Per the original methods: Scientists estimated how many nucleated cells there were by amplifying reference gene primers. Produced via immunoSEQ multiplex PCR; TCRdb's table is partial and in-frame only. The DNA was the basis for D and trimming; V, J and clone size are from that table. The sample lists tens of thousands of clones, 87% occurring once. CDR1 and CDR2 (germline): SGHAT, FQNNGV. V was clipped by 7 bases and J by 1 base; unmatched bases: 4. The CDR3 loop spans 14 amino acids. In this sample, this clone turned up a few times. This receptor was identified in a man aged 55 to 70 with acute or convalescent COVID-19. Specimen: peripheral blood. The gene calls are TRBV11-2 and TRBJ1-2; 9 bases agree with TRBD1. CDR3 DNA: TGTGCCAGCAACTCGGACAGGGGTAACTATGGCTACACCTTC. This encodes CASNSDRGNYGYTF.